The T cell receptor (beta chain) under discussion was sequenced for a study of OX40 agonist ivuxolimab in advanced cancers. About the research overall: Clinicians treated patients with ivuxolimab, an agonistic anti-OX40 (CD134) antibody. Dose-escalation patients suffered from hepatocellular carcinoma, melanoma, renal cell or head and neck cancer. Among those treated, three patients had partial responses, one with hepatocellular carcinoma and two with cutaneous melanoma.

Libraries were prepared by immunoSEQ multiplex PCR; TCRdb keeps only in-frame clonotypes and omits some of them. The profile shows 90,000 to 100,000 clones, approximately 91% of them singletons. Broader study findings: Not determined was the antigen specificity of the expanded peripheral T cells.

As to this clone: Its antigen is unknown.

The sequence came from an adult with an advanced solid tumor such as melanoma, head and neck, liver or kidney cancer. The sample was CD4+ or CD8+ T cells sorted from blood, taken in a trial of the OX40 agonist ivuxolimab.

This chain's CDR3 is CSASAETQYF. As DNA, the CDR3 is TGCAGTGCCTCAGCAGAGACCCAGTACTTC. The V call is TRBV20-1, the J call TRBJ2-5; no firm D call. CDR3 size: 10 residues. Germline CDR1 is DFQATT and CDR2 is SNEGSKA (reference sequence). V dropped 6 bases and J dropped 4 bases, with 6 bases sitting between them.